This TCR beta chain was observed in a study of T-cell reconstitution after alpha-beta-depleted transplantation in children. A TCRbeta library incorporating unique molecular identifiers was prepared. TCRdb reprocessed the PCR reads with MiXCR, giving one entry per CDR3 protein. The sample has fewer than 200,000 distinct CDR3 sequences; about 6.8% are singletons. In this sample, this clonotype turned up a few times. The CDR3 is 15 amino acids. The ends lost 0 bases at V and 2 bases at J; junction bases unmatched: 5. CDR1 is SGHRS, CDR2 YFSETQ, per germline. The receptor was derived from a human donor who donated a stem cell graft to a child with Wiskott-Aldrich syndrome. The chain is built from TRBV5-1 and TRBJ2-7; TRBD2 aligns across 7 bases. The specimen was PBMCs from the stem cell graft donor, collected from the stem cell graft. CDR3: CASSLVGGWPYEQYF. The CDR3, as DNA: TGCGCCAGCAGCTTGGTCGGGGGGTGGCCCTACGAGCAGTACTTC.